This T cell receptor (beta chain) was recovered during a study of blood T cell repertoires in COVID-19 (TCRdb year 2020). The study in broad terms: The collaborator samples originated in the United States, Italy and Spain and spanned the acute and convalescent phases of COVID-19. The material from the prospective study consisted of cDNA or gDNA derived from T cells, B-cell-depleted T cells, or PBMCs. Deeply sampled blood TCRbeta repertoires from subjects exposed to, actively infected with, or recovered from COVID-19 were included in the dataset. The repertoires were made available in a free public database intended to serve as a resource for research on the immune response to SARS-CoV-2. The samples were drawn from two sources: the first 160 participants of the ongoing ImmuneRACE study, and some 1,300 subjects contributed by 6 global collaborators. Nearly every sample came with metadata listing a de-identified subject ID, COVID-19 status, age in years and sex. Where available, HLA class I and class II types were taken from metadata supplied by the sample provider and were not determined by assay-based typing.

General findings and caveats noted by the study authors: How much clinical and demographic metadata was included differed by source and by participant, and the metadata was provided uncurated.

TCRbeta CDR3 regions were amplified from genomic DNA using the immunoSEQ Assay, a bias-controlled multiplex PCR. For the original study's pipeline: The number of nucleated cells in each sample was estimated by amplification of reference gene primers within the assay. To quantify the absolute abundance of each unique TCRbeta CDR3 rearrangement, sequence reads were collapsed and filtered. For each sample, productive Simpson clonality was calculated as the square root of Simpson's diversity index over productive rearrangements. In its TCRdb copy, this immuneACCESS table keeps in-frame sequences only and misses some clones. Where compared with another copy, unresolved V genes explain less than half of these, and the others have no known cause. V and J calls plus clone size are reproduced from that table; the DNA served to infer D and trimming. The sample contains approximately 150,000 clones, over 75% of them found a single time. The ten largest clones capture approximately 10% of the sample.

Note on this clone: The specificity of this receptor is unknown. No base quality values were provided; no much bigger clone lies one nucleotide off.

Collaborating institutions collected whole blood in K2EDTA tubes following their own protocols. Collaborator samples were shipped for TCRbeta analysis as frozen whole blood, isolated PBMCs, or DNA extracted from either sample type. This receptor was obtained from a man aged 55 to 70 with active or convalescent COVID-19. The sample was peripheral blood.

The sequenced DNA: TGTGCCAGCAGTCCCGGACTAGCGGGACTATTAGGATTGAGCACAGATACGCAGTATTTT. The translation is CASSPGLAGLLGLSTDTQYF. The receptor chain draws on TRBV6-6 and TRBJ2-3, with 12 central nucleotides matching TRBD2. Including the terminal cysteine and phenylalanine, the CDR3 comprises 20 residues. Just the 60-base CDR3 DNA is kept, in frame starting at base 1. Looking up the germline V gene (reference sequence) yields CDR1 MNHNY and CDR2 SVGAGI. The germline V end is reduced by 5 bases and the J end by 0 bases; junction bases left unmatched: 15.